The T cell receptor (beta chain) under discussion was sequenced for a study of OX40 agonist ivuxolimab in advanced cancers. Study-level information: Every 2 weeks, ivuxolimab was infused into the patients intravenously at between 0.01 and 10 mg/kg. Subjects had a mean age of about 57 years, with a range of roughly 23 to 80; less than 90% were male. Whole-study findings and limits: Within 6 weeks, CD4+ and CD8+ blood T cells expanded clonally at 0.1 to 3.0 mg/kg.

Only in-frame clones appear in the TCRdb table, and some are missing; sequencing was by immunoSEQ multiplex PCR. Here the sample spans about 73,000 clones, over 80% being singletons. Researchers took blood at baseline, on cycle 4 day 1, and on cycle 7 day 1. Remarks on this clone: Its antigen is undetermined.

Trimming cost V 5 bases and J 11 bases; bases outside gene matches: 9. The CDR3 runs 13 residues. Germline values: CDR1 MNHEY, CDR2 SMNVEV (reference sequence). The receptor was isolated from an adult with an advanced solid tumor such as melanoma, head and neck, liver or kidney cancer. The chain is built from TRBV27 and TRBJ2-3; 8 nucleotides match TRBD1. The source material was CD4+ or CD8+ T cells sorted from blood, sampled in a trial of the OX40 agonist ivuxolimab. CDR3 protein: CASSLGTGLRQYF. CDR3 DNA: TGTGCCAGCAGTCTCGGGACAGGTTTGAGGCAGTATTTT.